This paragraph reports one TCR beta chain. This specimen belongs to a study of OX40 agonist ivuxolimab in advanced cancers. Study as a whole: Participants, around 80% male, averaged about 56 years of age, ranging from 23 to 79.

The protocol was immunoSEQ multiplex PCR, while the TCRdb copy is restricted to in-frame clones and leaves out a portion. The table records 95,000 to 150,000 clones, under 95% of them present only once. Deletions cut 7 bases from V and 1 base from J, with 12 bases between. The germline gives CDR1 SNHLY, CDR2 FYNNEI. There are 14 residues in the CDR3. Patients who had autoimmune disease history or got systemic immunosuppression were left out. The genes are TRBV2 and TRBJ2-3; D is uncertain. Specimen: CD4+ or CD8+ T cells sorted from blood, collected in a trial of the OX40 agonist ivuxolimab. This receptor was obtained from an adult with an advanced solid tumor such as melanoma, head and neck, liver or kidney cancer. The CDR3 protein is CASTKGKGTDTQYF. The CDR3 nucleotides are TGTGCCAGCACCAAAGGGAAGGGCACAGATACGCAGTATTTT. Filled out from reference TRBV2 and TRBJ2-3, the complete variable domain reads EPEVTQTPSHQVTQMGQEVILRCVPISNHLYFYWYRQILGQKVEFLVSFYNNEISEKSEIFDDQFSVERPDGSNFTLKIRSTKLEDSAMYFCASTKGKGTDTQYFGPGTRLTVL.